This T cell receptor beta chain was identified in a study of T cells in Graves' hyperthyroidism and ophthalmopathy. V dropped 4 bases and J dropped 1; count of bases not matched to a gene: 7. Germline CDR1 and CDR2: MDHEN and SYDVKM. This CDR3 has 15 amino acids. Researchers amplified the TCR beta CDR3 regions from RNA transcripts. An initial round of RT-PCR targeting the TCR CDR3 relied on the HTBI primer set. Each CDR3 protein is one row after TCRdb ran MiXCR on the multiplex PCR reads. The sample carries roughly 550,000 distinct CDR3 sequences, 15% to 20% recorded once. The rearrangement joins TRBV28 to TRBJ2-7; TRBD1 agrees at 7 bases. The sequence derives from a woman younger than 45 with Graves' ophthalmopathy. The sample taken for sequencing was blood. The CDR3 bases are TGTGCCAGCAGTTCCACGACAGGGTATTCCTACGAGCAGTACTTC. Its translation is CASSSTTGYSYEQYF.